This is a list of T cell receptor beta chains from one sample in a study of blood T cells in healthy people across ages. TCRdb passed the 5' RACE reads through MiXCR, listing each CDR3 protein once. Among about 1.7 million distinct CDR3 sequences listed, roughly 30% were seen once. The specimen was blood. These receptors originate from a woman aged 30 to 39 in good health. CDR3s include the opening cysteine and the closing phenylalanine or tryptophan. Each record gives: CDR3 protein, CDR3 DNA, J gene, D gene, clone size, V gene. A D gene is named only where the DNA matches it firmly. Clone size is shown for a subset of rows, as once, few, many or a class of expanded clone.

CDR3aa: CASSPVDSNQPQHF; CDR3nt: TGTGCCAGCAGCCCAGTAGATAGCAATCAGCCCCAGCATTTT; j_gene: TRBJ1-5; d_gene: .; abundance: .; v_gene: TRBV7-9
CDR3aa: CASSYAPNGGNEQFF; CDR3nt: TGTGCCAGCAGTTATGCCCCGAATGGCGGAAATGAGCAGTTCTTC; j_gene: TRBJ2-1; d_gene: .; abundance: .; v_gene: TRBV6-6
CDR3aa: CASTPGQGRKHTGELFF; CDR3nt: TGTGCCAGCACGCCGGGACAGGGGCGGAAACACACCGGGGAGCTGTTTTTT; j_gene: TRBJ2-2; d_gene: TRBD1; abundance: few; v_gene: TRBV7-3
CDR3aa: CASSLIQGYGYTF; CDR3nt: TGTGCCAGCAGTTTAATACAGGGCTATGGCTACACCTTC; j_gene: TRBJ1-2; d_gene: .; abundance: many; v_gene: TRBV27
CDR3aa: CSAFLAGGQNEQFF; CDR3nt: TGCAGTGCTTTTCTAGCGGGGGGGCAGAATGAGCAGTTCTTC; j_gene: TRBJ2-1; d_gene: TRBD2; abundance: .; v_gene: TRBV20-1
CDR3aa: CASTEVNEQFF; CDR3nt: TGTGCCAGCACGGAGGTCAATGAGCAGTTCTTC; j_gene: TRBJ2-1; d_gene: .; abundance: .; v_gene: TRBV28
CDR3aa: CATATSGSYEQYF; CDR3nt: TGTGCCACCGCGACTAGCGGCTCCTACGAGCAGTACTTC; j_gene: TRBJ2-7; d_gene: TRBD2; abundance: .; v_gene: TRBV27
CDR3aa: CASSQEGRGSYNEQYF; CDR3nt: TGTGCCAGCAGCCAAGAGGGGCGGGGCTCCTACAATGAGCAGTACTTC; j_gene: TRBJ2-7; d_gene: .; abundance: .; v_gene: TRBV3-1
CDR3aa: CASSLALTVPGYTF; CDR3nt: TGCGCCAGCAGCTTGGCCTTAACAGTTCCTGGCTACACCTTC; j_gene: TRBJ1-2; d_gene: .; abundance: few; v_gene: TRBV5-1
CDR3aa: CASSVEGRGNTDTQYF; CDR3nt: TGTGCCAGCAGCGTGGAGGGCAGGGGGAACACAGATACGCAGTATTTT; j_gene: TRBJ2-3; d_gene: .; abundance: .; v_gene: TRBV9
CDR3aa: CASSYGPREDRKGVDEQFF; CDR3nt: TGTGCCAGCAGTTACGGTCCGCGGGAGGACCGAAAGGGTGTTGATGAGCAGTTCTTC; j_gene: TRBJ2-1; d_gene: TRBD2; abundance: few; v_gene: TRBV6-7
CDR3aa: CSARVLEREYSEQYF; CDR3nt: TGCAGTGCTAGAGTGTTAGAGCGGGAGTATTCCGAGCAGTACTTC; j_gene: TRBJ2-7; d_gene: TRBD2; abundance: many; v_gene: TRBV20-1
CDR3aa: CASSQVLGGRGYTF; CDR3nt: TGCGCCAGCAGCCAAGTCCTGGGGGGACGGGGCTACACCTTC; j_gene: TRBJ1-2; d_gene: .; abundance: few; v_gene: TRBV4-3
CDR3aa: CASSPRVGSTSYEQYF; CDR3nt: TGTGCCAGCAGCCCGCGCGTTGGCAGTACCTCCTACGAGCAGTACTTC; j_gene: TRBJ2-7; d_gene: .; abundance: many; v_gene: TRBV7-6
CDR3aa: CASSFVRTGGGGEQYF; CDR3nt: TGTGCCAGCAGCTTCGTACGGACAGGGGGCGGCGGGGAGCAGTACTTC; j_gene: TRBJ2-5; d_gene: TRBD1; abundance: .; v_gene: TRBV5-6
CDR3aa: CASRRTGQKTQYF; CDR3nt: TGTGCCAGCAGGCGGACAGGTCAAAAGACCCAGTACTTC; j_gene: TRBJ2-5; d_gene: TRBD1; abundance: .; v_gene: TRBV6-5
CDR3aa: CASSQDSIAGGLLQSTDTQYF; CDR3nt: TGCGCCAGCAGCCAAGATAGTATAGCGGGGGGGCTGCTCCAAAGCACAGATACGCAGTATTTT; j_gene: TRBJ2-3; d_gene: TRBD2; abundance: few; v_gene: TRBV4-1
CDR3aa: CSARPPGQGTYEQYF; CDR3nt: TGCAGTGCTAGGCCCCCAGGGCAGGGGACTTACGAGCAGTACTTC; j_gene: TRBJ2-7; d_gene: .; abundance: many; v_gene: TRBV20-1
CDR3aa: CSGAGSEKLFF; CDR3nt: TGCAGTGGTGCAGGTTCGGAAAAACTGTTTTTT; j_gene: TRBJ1-4; d_gene: .; abundance: .; v_gene: TRBV20-1
CDR3aa: CASRVTSGRRGDTQYF; CDR3nt: TGTGCCAGCAGGGTGACTAGCGGGAGGAGGGGGGATACGCAGTATTTT; j_gene: TRBJ2-3; d_gene: TRBD2; abundance: .; v_gene: TRBV6-5
CDR3aa: CASSQGAGSSYEQYF; CDR3nt: TGTGCCAGCAGCCAAGGAGCGGGAAGCTCCTACGAGCAGTACTTC; j_gene: TRBJ2-7; d_gene: TRBD2; abundance: many; v_gene: TRBV3-1
CDR3aa: CASSVGVSSYEQYF; CDR3nt: TGTGCCAGCAGCGTAGGGGTGAGCTCCTACGAGCAGTACTTC; j_gene: TRBJ2-7; d_gene: .; abundance: many; v_gene: TRBV9